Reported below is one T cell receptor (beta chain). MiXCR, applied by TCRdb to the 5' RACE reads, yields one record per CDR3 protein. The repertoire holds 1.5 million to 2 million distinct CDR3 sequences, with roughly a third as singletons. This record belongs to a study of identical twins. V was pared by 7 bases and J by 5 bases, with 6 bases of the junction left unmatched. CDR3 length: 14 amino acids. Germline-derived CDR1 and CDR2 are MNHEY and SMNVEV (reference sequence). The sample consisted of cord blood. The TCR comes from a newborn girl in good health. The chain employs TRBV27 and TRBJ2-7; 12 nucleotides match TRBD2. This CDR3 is CASTTSGRPHEQYF. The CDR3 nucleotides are TGTGCCAGCACCACTAGCGGGAGGCCCCACGAGCAGTACTTC.